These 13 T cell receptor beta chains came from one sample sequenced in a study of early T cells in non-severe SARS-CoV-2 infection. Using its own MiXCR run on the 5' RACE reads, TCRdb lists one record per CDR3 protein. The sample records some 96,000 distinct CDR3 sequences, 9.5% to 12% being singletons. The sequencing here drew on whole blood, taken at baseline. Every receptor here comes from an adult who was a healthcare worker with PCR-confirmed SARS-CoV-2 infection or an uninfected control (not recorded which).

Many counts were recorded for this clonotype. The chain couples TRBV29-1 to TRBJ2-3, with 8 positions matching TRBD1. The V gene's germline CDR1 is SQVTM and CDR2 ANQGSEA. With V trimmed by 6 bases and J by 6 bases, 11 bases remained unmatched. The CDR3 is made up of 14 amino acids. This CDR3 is CSVTRQGSFDTQYF. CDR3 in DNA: TGCAGCGTCACCCGACAGGGGTCGTTTGATACGCAGTATTTT.

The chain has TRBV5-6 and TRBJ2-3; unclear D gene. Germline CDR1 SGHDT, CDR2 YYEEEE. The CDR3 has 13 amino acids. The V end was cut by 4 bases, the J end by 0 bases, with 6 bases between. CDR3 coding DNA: TGTGCCAGCAGCCGGATGAGCACAGATACGCAGTATTTT. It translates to CASSRMSTDTQYF.

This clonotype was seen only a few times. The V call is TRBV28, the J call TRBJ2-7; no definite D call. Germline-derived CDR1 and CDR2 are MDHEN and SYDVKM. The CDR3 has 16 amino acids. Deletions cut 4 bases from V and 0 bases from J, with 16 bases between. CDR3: CASSSTSVSGSYEQYF. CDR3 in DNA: TGTGCCAGCAGTTCAACCTCGGTTTCGGGCTCCTACGAGCAGTACTTC.

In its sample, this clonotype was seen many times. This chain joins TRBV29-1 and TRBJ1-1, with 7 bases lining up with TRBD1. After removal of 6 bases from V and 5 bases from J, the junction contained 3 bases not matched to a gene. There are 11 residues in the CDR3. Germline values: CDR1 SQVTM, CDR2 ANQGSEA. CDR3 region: CSVTGETEAFF. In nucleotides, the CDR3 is TGCAGCGTCACAGGGGAAACTGAAGCTTTCTTT. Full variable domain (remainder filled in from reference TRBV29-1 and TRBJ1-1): SAVISQKPSRDICQRGTSLTIQCQVDSQVTMMFWYRQQPGQSLTLIATANQGSEATYESGFVIDKFPISRPNLTFSTLTVSNMSPEDSSIYLCSVTGETEAFFGQGTRLTVV.

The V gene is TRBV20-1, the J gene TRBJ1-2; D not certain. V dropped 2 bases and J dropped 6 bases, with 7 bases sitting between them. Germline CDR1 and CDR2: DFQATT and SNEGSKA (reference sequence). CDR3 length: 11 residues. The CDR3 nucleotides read TGCAGTGCTAGAAGAGCGGATGGCTACACCTTC. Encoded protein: CSARRADGYTF.

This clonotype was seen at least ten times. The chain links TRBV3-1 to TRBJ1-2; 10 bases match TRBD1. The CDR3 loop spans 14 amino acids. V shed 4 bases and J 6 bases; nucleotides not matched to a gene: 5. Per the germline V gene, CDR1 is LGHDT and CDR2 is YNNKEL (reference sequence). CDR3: CASSLLDRGNGYTF. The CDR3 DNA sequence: TGTGCCAGCAGCCTCCTGGACAGGGGGAATGGCTACACCTTC.

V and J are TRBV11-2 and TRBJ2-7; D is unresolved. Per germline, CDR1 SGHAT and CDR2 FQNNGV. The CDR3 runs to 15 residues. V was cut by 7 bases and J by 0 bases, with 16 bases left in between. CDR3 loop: CASKVSVLSSYEQYF. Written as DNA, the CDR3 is TGTGCCAGCAAAGTGTCGGTCCTCAGCTCCTACGAGCAGTACTTC.

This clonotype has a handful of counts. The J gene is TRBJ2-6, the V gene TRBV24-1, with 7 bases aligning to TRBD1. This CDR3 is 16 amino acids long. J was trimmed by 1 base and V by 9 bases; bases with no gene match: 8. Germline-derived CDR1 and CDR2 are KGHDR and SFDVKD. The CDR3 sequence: CATGDRDGSGANVLTF. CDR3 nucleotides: TGTGCCACCGGCGACAGGGACGGGTCTGGGGCCAACGTCCTGACTTTC.

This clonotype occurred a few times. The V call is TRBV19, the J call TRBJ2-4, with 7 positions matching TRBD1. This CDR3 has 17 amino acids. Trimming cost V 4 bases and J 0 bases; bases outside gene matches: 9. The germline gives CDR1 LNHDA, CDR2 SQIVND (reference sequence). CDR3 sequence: CASSTLGQLLAKNIQYF. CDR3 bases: TGTGCCAGTAGTACCCTGGGACAGCTCCTAGCCAAAAACATTCAGTACTTC.

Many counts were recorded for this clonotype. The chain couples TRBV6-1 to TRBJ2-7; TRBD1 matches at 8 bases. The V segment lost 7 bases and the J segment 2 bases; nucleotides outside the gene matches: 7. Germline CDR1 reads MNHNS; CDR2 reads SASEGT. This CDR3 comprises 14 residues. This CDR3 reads CASKPGQVPYEQYF. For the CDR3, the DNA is TGTGCCAGCAAGCCGGGACAGGTCCCCTACGAGCAGTACTTC.

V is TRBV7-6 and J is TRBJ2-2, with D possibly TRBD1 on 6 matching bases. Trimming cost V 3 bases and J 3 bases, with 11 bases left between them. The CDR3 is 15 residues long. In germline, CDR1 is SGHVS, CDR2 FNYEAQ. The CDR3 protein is CASSFDRPHTGELFF. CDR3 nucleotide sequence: TGTGCCAGCAGCTTTGACAGGCCCCACACCGGGGAGCTGTTTTTT.

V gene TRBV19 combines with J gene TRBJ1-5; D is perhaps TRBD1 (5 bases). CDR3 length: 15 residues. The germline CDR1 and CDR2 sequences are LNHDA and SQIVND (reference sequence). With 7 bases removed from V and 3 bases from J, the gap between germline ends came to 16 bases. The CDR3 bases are TGTGCCAGTACCAGTGTCGGGGGGGACAATCAGCCCCAGCATTTT. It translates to CASTSVGGDNQPQHF.

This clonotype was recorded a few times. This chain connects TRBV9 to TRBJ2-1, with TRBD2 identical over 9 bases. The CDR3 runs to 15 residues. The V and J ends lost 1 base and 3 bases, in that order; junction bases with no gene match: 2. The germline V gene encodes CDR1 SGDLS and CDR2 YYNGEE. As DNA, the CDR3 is TGTGCCAGCAGCGTATCTAGCGGGGACTACAATGAGCAGTTCTTC. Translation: CASSVSSGDYNEQFF. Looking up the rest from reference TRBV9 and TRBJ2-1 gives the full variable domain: DSGVTQTPKHLITATGQRVTLRCSPRSGDLSVYWYQQSLDQGLQFLIQYYNGEERAKGNILERFSAQQFPDLHSELNLSSLELGDSALYFCASSVSSGDYNEQFFGPGTRLTVL.